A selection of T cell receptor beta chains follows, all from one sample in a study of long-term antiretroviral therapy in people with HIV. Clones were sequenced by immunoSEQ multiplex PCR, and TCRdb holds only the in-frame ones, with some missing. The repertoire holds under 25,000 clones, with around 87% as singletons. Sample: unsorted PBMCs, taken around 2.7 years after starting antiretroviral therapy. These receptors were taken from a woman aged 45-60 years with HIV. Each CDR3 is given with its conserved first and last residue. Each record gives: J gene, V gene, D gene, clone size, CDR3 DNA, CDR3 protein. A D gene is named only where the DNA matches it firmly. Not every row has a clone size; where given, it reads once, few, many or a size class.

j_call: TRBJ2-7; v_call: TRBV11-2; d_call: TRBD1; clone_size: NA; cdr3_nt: TGTGCCAGCAGCCTAGGGGGACAGGGGTTCTACGAGCAGTACTTC; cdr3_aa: CASSLGGQGFYEQYF
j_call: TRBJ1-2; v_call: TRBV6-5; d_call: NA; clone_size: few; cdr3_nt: TGTGCCAGCAGGGGGGGTACAAACTATGGCTACACCTTC; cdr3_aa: CASRGGTNYGYTF
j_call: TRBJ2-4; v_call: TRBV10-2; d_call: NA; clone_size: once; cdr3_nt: TGCGCCAGCAGTTCTAGTGGGGGGAACATTCAGTACTTC; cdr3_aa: CASSSSGGNIQYF
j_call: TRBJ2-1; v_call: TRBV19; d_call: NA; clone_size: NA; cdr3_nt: TGTGCCAGTAGTATAGACTTCGGAGACTACCGGTGGGAGCAGTTCTTC; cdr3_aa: CASSIDFGDYRWEQFF
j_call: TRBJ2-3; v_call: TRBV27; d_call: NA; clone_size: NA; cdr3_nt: TGTGCCAGCAGTTTTGTGAACACAGATACGCAGTATTTT; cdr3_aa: CASSFVNTDTQYF
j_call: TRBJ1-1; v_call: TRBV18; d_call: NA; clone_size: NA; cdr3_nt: TGTGCCAGCTCACCGACAGAGGGTGAAGCTTTCTTT; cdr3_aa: CASSPTEGEAFF
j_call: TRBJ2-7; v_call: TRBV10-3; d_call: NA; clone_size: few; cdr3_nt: TGTGCCATCAGTGAGTCTGGGGGGAGAACCAGTAAAACAAACTACGAGCAGTACTTC; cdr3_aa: CAISESGGRTSKTNYEQYF
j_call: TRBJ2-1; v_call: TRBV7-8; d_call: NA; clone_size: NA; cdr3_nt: TGTGCCATCATGGACTCGTACAATGAGCAGTTCTTC; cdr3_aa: CAIMDSYNEQFF
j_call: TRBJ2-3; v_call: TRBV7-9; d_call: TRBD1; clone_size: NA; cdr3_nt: TGTGCCAGCAGCCCAGAGGTTTTCAGGGGGTTAACAGATACGCAGTATTTT; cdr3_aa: CASSPEVFRGLTDTQYF
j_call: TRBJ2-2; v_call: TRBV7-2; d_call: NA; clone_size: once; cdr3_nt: TGTGCCAGCAGCTTAGCGCCCCTGACAGCCGGGGAGCTGTTTTTT; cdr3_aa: CASSLAPLTAGELFF
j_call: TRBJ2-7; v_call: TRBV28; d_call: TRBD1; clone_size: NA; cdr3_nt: TGTGCCAGCAGTTTATACGACAGGGGGCTGTACGAGCAGTACTTC; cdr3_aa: CASSLYDRGLYEQYF
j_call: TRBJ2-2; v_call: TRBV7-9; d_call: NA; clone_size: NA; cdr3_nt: TGTGCCAGCAGCTTAGCAGGGTCCGGGGAGCTGTTTTTT; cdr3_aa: CASSLAGSGELFF
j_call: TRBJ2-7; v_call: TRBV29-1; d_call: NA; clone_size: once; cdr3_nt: TGCAGCGTTGTATTGGACACTACCTACGAGCAGTACTTC; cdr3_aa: CSVVLDTTYEQYF
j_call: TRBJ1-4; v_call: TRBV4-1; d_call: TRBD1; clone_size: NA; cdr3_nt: TGCGCCAGCAGCCAAGATCCTGGACAGGGTCTGGTGTTGAAACTGTTTTTT; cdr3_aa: CASSQDPGQGLVLKLFF
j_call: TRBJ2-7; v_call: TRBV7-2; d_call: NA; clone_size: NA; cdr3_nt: TGTGCCAGCAGCACCGACTTCGGGGTAGGGGAGCAGTACTTC; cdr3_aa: CASSTDFGVGEQYF
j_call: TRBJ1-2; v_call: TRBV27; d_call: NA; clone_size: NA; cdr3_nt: TGTGCCAGCAGTTCACAGGGTATCTCAGATGGCTACACCTTC; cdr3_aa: CASSSQGISDGYTF
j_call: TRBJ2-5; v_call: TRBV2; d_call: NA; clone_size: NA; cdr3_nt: TGTGCCAGCAGTGGACCTAGGGAAGAGACCCAGTACTTC; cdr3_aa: CASSGPREETQYF
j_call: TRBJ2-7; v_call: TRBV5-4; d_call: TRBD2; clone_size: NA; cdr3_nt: TGTGCCAGCAGCTCCACTAGCGGCAACGAGCAGTACTTC; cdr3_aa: CASSSTSGNEQYF
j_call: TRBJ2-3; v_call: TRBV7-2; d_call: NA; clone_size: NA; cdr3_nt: TGTGCCAGCAGACGTACTAGCACAGATACGCAGTATTTT; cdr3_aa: CASRRTSTDTQYF
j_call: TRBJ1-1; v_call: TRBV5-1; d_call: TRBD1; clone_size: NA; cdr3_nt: TGCGCCAGCAGCTTAGGACAGGGCATCGGCGGCACTGAAGCTTTCTTT; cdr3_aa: CASSLGQGIGGTEAFF
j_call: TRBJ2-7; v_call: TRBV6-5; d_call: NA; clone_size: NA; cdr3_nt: TGTGCCAGCAGTTACCCGAATTTCGACGGTTCCTACGAGCAGTACTTC; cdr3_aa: CASSYPNFDGSYEQYF
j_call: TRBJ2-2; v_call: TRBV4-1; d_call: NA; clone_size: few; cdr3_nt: TGCGCCAGCAGCCCCCTCGATCGAAGGCCAAGTAGGGCCGGGGAGCTGTTTTTT; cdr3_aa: CASSPLDRRPSRAGELFF
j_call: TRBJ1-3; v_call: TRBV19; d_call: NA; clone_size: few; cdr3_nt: TGTGCCAGTACCACTGGCGGGTCTGGAAACACCATATATTTT; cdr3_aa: CASTTGGSGNTIYF
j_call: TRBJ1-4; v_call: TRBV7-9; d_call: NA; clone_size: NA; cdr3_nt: TGTGCCAGCAGCATTCAAGCAAAACTGTTTTTT; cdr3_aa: CASSIQAKLFF
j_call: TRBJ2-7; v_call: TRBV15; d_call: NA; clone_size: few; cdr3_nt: TGTGCCACCAGCAGAGATCAAGGGGGAGACGAGCAGTACTTC; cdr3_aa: CATSRDQGGDEQYF
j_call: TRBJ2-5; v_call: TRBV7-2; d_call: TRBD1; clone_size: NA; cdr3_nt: TGTGCCAGCAGCTTAGCCCCGCTGACAGGGATTCAGGAGACCCAGTACTTC; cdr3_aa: CASSLAPLTGIQETQYF
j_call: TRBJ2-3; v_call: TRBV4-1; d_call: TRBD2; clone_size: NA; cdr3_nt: TGCGCCAGCAGCCCAGACGGAGCGGGAGGCTTCACAGATACGCAGTATTTT; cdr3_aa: CASSPDGAGGFTDTQYF
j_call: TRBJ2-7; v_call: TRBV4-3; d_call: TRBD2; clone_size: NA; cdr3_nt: TGCGCCAGCAGCCAGGGACTAGCGGGAGGACTAAACGAGCAGTACTTC; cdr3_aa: CASSQGLAGGLNEQYF
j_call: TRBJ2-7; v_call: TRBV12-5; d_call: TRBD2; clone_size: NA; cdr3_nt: TGTGCTAGTGGTTTGTCCAGCGGGAGGGTGCGGGAGCAGTACTTC; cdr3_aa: CASGLSSGRVREQYF
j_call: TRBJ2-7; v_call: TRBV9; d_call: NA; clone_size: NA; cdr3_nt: TGTGCCAGCAGCGGGACGCACGAATACGAGCAGTACTTC; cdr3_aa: CASSGTHEYEQYF
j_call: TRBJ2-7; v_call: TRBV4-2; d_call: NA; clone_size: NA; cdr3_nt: TGTGCCAGCAGCCAAGTAACCGGACACTCCTACGAGCAGTACTTC; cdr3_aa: CASSQVTGHSYEQYF
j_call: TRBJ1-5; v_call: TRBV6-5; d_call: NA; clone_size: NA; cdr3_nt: TGTGCCAGCAGTTTTTACCAGGGTGGTCAGCCCCAGCATTTT; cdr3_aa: CASSFYQGGQPQHF
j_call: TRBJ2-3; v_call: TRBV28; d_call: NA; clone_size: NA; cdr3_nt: TGTGCCAGCAGTCTTCGACGTGCGCCGGGCACAGATACGCAGTATTTT; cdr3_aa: CASSLRRAPGTDTQYF
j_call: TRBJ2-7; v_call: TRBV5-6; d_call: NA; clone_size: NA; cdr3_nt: TGTGCCAGCAGCTGGGGGCGAACCTACGAGCAGTACTTC; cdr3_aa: CASSWGRTYEQYF
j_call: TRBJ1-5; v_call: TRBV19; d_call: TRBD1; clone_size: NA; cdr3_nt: TGTGCCAGTAGTATAAGGGACAGGGAAGGGCCCCAGCATTTT; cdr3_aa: CASSIRDREGPQHF
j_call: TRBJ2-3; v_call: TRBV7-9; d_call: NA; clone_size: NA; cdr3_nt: TGTGCCAGCAGCTATCCCCCTTACACAGATACGCAGTATTTT; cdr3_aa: CASSYPPYTDTQYF
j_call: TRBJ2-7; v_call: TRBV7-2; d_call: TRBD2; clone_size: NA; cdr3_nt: TGTGCCAGCAGCTTATTGGCTAGCGGGATCTACGAGCAGTACTTC; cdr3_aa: CASSLLASGIYEQYF
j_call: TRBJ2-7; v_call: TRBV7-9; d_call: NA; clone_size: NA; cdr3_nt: TGTGCCAGCAGCTTAGCGTGGGGTAACGAGCAGTACTTC; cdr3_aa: CASSLAWGNEQYF
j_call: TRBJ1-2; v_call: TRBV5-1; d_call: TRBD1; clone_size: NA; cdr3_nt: TGCGCCAGCGGATCGGGACAGGTGAACGGCTACACCTTC; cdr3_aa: CASGSGQVNGYTF
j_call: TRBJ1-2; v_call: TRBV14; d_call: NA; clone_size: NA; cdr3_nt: TGTGCCAGCAGCCACCTAATGTCTCCCCCGGAGTATGGCTACACCTTC; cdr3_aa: CASSHLMSPPEYGYTF
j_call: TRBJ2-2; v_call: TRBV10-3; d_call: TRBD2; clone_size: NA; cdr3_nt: TGTGCCATCGGCCGGACTAGCCCCGCCGGGGAGCTGTTTTTT; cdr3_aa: CAIGRTSPAGELFF
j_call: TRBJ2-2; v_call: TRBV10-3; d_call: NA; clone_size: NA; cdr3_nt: TGTGCCATCAGTACCACCGGGGAGCTGTTTTTT; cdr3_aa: CAISTTGELFF
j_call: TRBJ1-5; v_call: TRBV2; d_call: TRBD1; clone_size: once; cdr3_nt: TGTGCCAGCAGTTCGGCAGGGGGCCCTTATAGCAATCAGCCCCAGCATTTT; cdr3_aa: CASSSAGGPYSNQPQHF
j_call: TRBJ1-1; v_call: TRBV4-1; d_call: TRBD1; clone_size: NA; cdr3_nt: TGCGCCAGCAGCCCCCCCAAAGGGACAGAGTACACTGAAGCTTTCTTT; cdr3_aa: CASSPPKGTEYTEAFF
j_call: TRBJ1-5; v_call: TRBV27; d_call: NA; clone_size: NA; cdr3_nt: TGTGCCAGCAGTTACAGAGGAAGCCTAGGGCCCCAGCATTTT; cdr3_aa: CASSYRGSLGPQHF
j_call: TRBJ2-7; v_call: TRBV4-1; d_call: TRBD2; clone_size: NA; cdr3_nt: TGCGCCAGCAGCCAAGAGAGAGGACTAGCGGGAACCTACGAGCAGTACTTC; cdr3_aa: CASSQERGLAGTYEQYF
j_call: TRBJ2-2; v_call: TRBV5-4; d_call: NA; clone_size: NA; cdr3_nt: TGTGCCAGCAGCCCCCAGGGTACGAACACCGGGGAGCTGTTTTTT; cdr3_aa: CASSPQGTNTGELFF
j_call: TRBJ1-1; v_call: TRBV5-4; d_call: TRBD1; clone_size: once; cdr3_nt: TGTGCCAGCACCGCCGACCCCGGGACAGGGAGTACTGAAGCTTTCTTT; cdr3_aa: CASTADPGTGSTEAFF
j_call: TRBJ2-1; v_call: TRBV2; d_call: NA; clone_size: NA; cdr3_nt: TGTGCCAGCAGTGAAGCCCTGGGACACCCATCCTACAATGAGCAGTTCTTC; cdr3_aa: CASSEALGHPSYNEQFF
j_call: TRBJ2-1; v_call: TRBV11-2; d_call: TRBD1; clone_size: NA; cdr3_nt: TGTGCCAGCAGCCAAACAGGGACAGGTAGCTACAATGAGCAGTTCTTC; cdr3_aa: CASSQTGTGSYNEQFF
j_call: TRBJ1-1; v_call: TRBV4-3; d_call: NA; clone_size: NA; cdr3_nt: TGCGCCAGCAGCCAAGATCGGGGCAATGAAGCTTTCTTT; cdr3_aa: CASSQDRGNEAFF
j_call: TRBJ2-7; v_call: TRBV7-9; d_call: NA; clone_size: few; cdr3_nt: TGTGCCAGCAGCTTCGGACGCGAGCAGTACTTC; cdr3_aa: CASSFGREQYF
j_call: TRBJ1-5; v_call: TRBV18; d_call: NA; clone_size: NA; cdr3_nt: TGTGCCAGCTCGGGTGGTAGCAATCAGCCCCAGCATTTT; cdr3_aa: CASSGGSNQPQHF
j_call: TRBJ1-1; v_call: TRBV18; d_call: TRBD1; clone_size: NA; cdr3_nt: TGTGCCAGCTCACCGCGGACAGGGGTGAACACTGAAGCTTTCTTT; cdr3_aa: CASSPRTGVNTEAFF